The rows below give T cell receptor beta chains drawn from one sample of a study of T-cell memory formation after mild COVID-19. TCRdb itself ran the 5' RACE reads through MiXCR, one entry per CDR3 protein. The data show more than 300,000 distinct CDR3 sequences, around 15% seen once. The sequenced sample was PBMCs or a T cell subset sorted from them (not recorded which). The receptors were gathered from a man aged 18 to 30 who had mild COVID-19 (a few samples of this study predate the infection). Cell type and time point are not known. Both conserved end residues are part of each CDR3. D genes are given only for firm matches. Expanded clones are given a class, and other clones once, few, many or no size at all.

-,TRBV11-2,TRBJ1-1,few,CASSLAFYGLNTEAFF,TGTGCCAGCAGCTTAGCCTTCTACGGATTGAACACTGAAGCTTTCTTT
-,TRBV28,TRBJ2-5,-,CASSSGRRARSLETQYF,TGTGCCAGCAGTTCGGGTAGGCGGGCGCGAAGTCTAGAGACCCAGTACTTC
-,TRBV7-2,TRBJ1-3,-,CASRGGGAGNTIYF,TGTGCCAGCAGGGGAGGGGGAGCTGGAAACACCATATATTTT
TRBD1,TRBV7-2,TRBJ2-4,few,CASSLEAGGTKNIQYF,TGTGCCAGCAGCTTAGAGGCAGGGGGAACCAAAAACATTCAGTACTTC
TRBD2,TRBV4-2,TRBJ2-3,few,CASKPSGVTDTQYF,TGTGCCAGCAAGCCTAGCGGGGTCACAGATACGCAGTATTTT
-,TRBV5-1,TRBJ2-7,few,CASSPAARSYEQYF,TGCGCCAGCAGCCCTGCAGCGCGCTCCTACGAGCAGTACTTC
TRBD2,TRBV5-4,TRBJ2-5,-,CASSIPLAGAQETQYF,TGTGCCAGCAGCATACCACTAGCGGGGGCCCAAGAGACCCAGTACTTC
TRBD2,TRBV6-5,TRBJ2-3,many,CASRTSGGTDTQYF,TGTGCCAGCAGGACTAGCGGGGGCACAGATACGCAGTATTTT
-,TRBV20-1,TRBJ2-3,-,CSASGHLEGVTDTQYF,TGCAGTGCCTCCGGACATCTAGAGGGAGTCACAGATACGCAGTATTTT
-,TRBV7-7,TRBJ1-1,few,CASSLESGTEAFF,TGTGCTAGCAGCTTAGAATCCGGGACTGAAGCTTTCTTT
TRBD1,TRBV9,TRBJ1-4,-,CASSVGEQGIRFF,TGTGCCAGCAGCGTGGGGGAACAGGGGATCCGGTTTTTT
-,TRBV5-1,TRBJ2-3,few,CASSASQSTDTQYF,TGCGCCAGCAGCGCATCTCAAAGCACAGATACGCAGTATTTT
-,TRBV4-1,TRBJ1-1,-,CASSQAGRGNTEAFF,TGCGCCAGCAGCCAGGCCGGGAGGGGGAACACTGAAGCTTTCTTT
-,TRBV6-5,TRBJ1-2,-,CASSSLGRGANYGYTF,TGTGCCAGCAGTTCGTTGGGACGGGGAGCTAACTATGGCTACACCTTC
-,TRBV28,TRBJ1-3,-,CASSLLPIGNTIYF,TGTGCCAGCAGTTTACTCCCAATAGGAAACACCATATATTTT
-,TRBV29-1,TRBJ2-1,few,CSASPGNSYNEQFF,TGCAGCGCCTCACCAGGTAACTCCTACAATGAGCAGTTCTTC
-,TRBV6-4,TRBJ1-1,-,CASSIDELDVNTEAFF,TGTGCCAGCAGTATAGATGAGCTGGACGTGAACACTGAAGCTTTCTTT
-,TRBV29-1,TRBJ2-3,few,CSVTRRGDTDTQYF,TGCAGCGTTACTCGGCGAGGTGACACAGATACGCAGTATTTT
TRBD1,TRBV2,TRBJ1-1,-,CASKETGMTEAFF,TGTGCCAGCAAGGAGACAGGGATGACTGAAGCTTTCTTT
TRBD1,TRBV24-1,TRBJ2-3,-,CATSGTGGNTQYF,TGTGCCACCAGTGGGACAGGAGGAAATACGCAGTATTTT
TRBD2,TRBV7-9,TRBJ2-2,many,CASSSGLADYTGELFF,TGTGCCAGCAGCTCCGGACTAGCGGACTACACCGGGGAGCTGTTTTTT
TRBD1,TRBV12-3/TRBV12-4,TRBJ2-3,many,CASSRTGGRTDTQYF,TGTGCCAGCAGTAGAACAGGGGGACGCACAGATACGCAGTATTTT
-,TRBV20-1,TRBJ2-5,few,CSATSGPPMGTQYF,TGCAGTGCCACATCGGGACCACCTATGGGGACCCAGTACTTC
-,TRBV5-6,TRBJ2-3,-,CASSLLLKGLQRDTQYF,TGTGCCAGCAGCTTGTTATTAAAGGGGCTTCAGAGAGATACGCAGTATTTT
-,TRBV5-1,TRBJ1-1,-,CASSLSLSTEAFF,TGCGCCAGCAGCTTGAGTCTGTCCACTGAAGCTTTCTTT
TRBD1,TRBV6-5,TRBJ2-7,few,CASSYTLQGAGNSYEQYF,TGTGCCAGCAGTTACACTTTACAGGGGGCGGGCAATTCCTACGAGCAGTACTTC
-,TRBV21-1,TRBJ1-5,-,CASSKVGEGTNQPQHF,-
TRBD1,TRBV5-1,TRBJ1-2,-,CASSLAGTGSGYTF,TGCGCCAGCAGCTTGGCCGGGACAGGGAGCGGCTACACCTTC
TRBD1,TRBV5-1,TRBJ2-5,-,CASSTVTGEETQYF,TGCGCCAGCAGCACCGTGACAGGGGAAGAGACCCAGTACTTC
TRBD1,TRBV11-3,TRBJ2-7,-,CASSSGQPSYEQYF,TGTGCCAGCAGCTCGGGACAGCCCTCCTACGAGCAGTACTTC
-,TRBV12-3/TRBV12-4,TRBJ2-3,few,CASTLRSVLQYF,TGTGCCAGCACCCTTCGGTCGGTTTTACAGTATTTT
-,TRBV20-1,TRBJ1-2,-,CSARAPGVYGYTF,TGCAGTGCTAGAGCGCCAGGGGTGTATGGCTACACCTTC
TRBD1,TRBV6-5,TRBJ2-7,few,CASSYSSQGAYEQYF,TGTGCCAGCAGTTACTCGTCCCAGGGGGCTTACGAGCAGTACTTC